These T cell receptor beta chains were read from a single sample in a study of T cells after yellow fever vaccination. TCRdb re-called the 5' RACE reads with MiXCR, one entry per CDR3 protein. The data hold 500,000 to 550,000 distinct CDR3 sequences, with 20% to 25% observed a single time. The sequencing used PBMCs, collected roughly 20 days after the first yellow fever vaccination. The receptors were gathered from a young man who received the YFV17D yellow fever vaccine. Both conserved end residues are part of each CDR3. The order of the fields is D gene, V gene, J gene, clone size, CDR3 protein, CDR3 DNA. D genes are given only for firm matches. The size field is filled for only some rows; it gives once, few, many or a size class.

D: .
V: TRBV11-2
J: TRBJ2-7
size: .
CDR3: CASSSPAASSYEQYF
DNA: TGTGCCAGCAGCTCACCCGCGGCGAGCTCCTACGAGCAGTACTTC

D: .
V: TRBV12-3/TRBV12-4
J: TRBJ1-2
size: few
CDR3: CASSRAPGSYGYTF
DNA: TGTGCCAGCAGCCGCGCGCCAGGGAGTTATGGCTACACCTTC

D: TRBD2
V: TRBV5-1
J: TRBJ2-5
size: .
CDR3: CASTSGGEGETQYF
DNA: TGCGCCAGCACGAGCGGGGGCGAGGGAGAGACCCAGTACTTC

D: .
V: TRBV4-3
J: TRBJ1-2
size: few
CDR3: CASTRVGGYGYTF
DNA: TGCGCCAGCACTCGGGTGGGAGGCTATGGCTACACCTTC

D: .
V: TRBV5-4
J: TRBJ2-2
size: .
CDR3: CASSLGGTSNTGELFF
DNA: TGTGCCAGCAGCTTAGGCGGTACTTCGAACACCGGGGAGCTGTTTTTT

D: TRBD2
V: TRBV18
J: TRBJ2-3
size: .
CDR3: CASSPSTGGYTDTQYF
DNA: TGTGCCAGCTCACCATCGACCGGGGGGTACACAGATACGCAGTATTTT

D: TRBD2
V: TRBV2
J: TRBJ2-3
size: .
CDR3: CASSEELAGGLTADTQYF
DNA: TGTGCCAGCAGTGAGGAACTAGCGGGGGGGCTTACTGCAGATACGCAGTATTTT

D: TRBD1
V: TRBV4-2
J: TRBJ2-5
size: few
CDR3: CASSQPGQVFETQYF
DNA: TGTGCCAGCAGCCAGCCGGGACAGGTTTTTGAGACCCAGTACTTC

D: .
V: TRBV5-4
J: TRBJ2-2
size: .
CDR3: CASSLKTGNTGELFF
DNA: TGTGCCAGCAGCTTAAAGACCGGGAACACCGGGGAGCTGTTTTTT

D: TRBD1
V: TRBV9
J: TRBJ1-2
size: .
CDR3: CASSPGTGWLGYTF
DNA: TGTGCCAGCAGCCCCGGGACAGGGTGGCTTGGCTACACCTTC

D: TRBD2
V: TRBV6-5
J: TRBJ2-1
size: few
CDR3: CASSYYEAGAHNEQFF
DNA: TGTGCCAGCAGTTACTATGAAGCGGGGGCCCACAATGAGCAGTTCTTC

D: .
V: TRBV27
J: TRBJ1-3
size: .
CDR3: CASRGSAGNTIYF
DNA: TGTGCCAGCAGAGGTAGCGCTGGAAACACCATATATTTT

D: TRBD1
V: TRBV10-1
J: TRBJ2-1
size: .
CDR3: CASSSGQTNEQFF
DNA: TGCGCCAGCAGTTCGGGACAGACCAATGAGCAGTTCTTC

D: TRBD2
V: TRBV4-3
J: TRBJ2-2
size: .
CDR3: CASSFTLAGGRTGELFF
DNA: TGCGCCAGCAGCTTTACCCTAGCGGGGGGACGCACCGGGGAGCTGTTTTTT

D: .
V: TRBV18
J: TRBJ2-5
size: .
CDR3: CASSPGNLQETQYF
DNA: TGTGCCAGCTCACCAGGCAATCTACAAGAGACCCAGTACTTC

D: .
V: TRBV11-2
J: TRBJ1-2
size: .
CDR3: CASSLGSFYGYTF
DNA: TGTGCCAGCAGCTTGGGATCGTTTTATGGCTACACCTTC

D: TRBD1
V: TRBV7-3
J: TRBJ2-2
size: few
CDR3: CASSRTGITGELFF
DNA: TGTGCCAGCAGCAGGACAGGAATCACCGGGGAGCTGTTTTTT

D: .
V: TRBV12-3/TRBV12-4
J: TRBJ1-5
size: .
CDR3: CASSPDMNQPQHF
DNA: TGTGCCAGCAGCCCAGACATGAATCAGCCCCAGCATTTT

D: .
V: TRBV6-1
J: TRBJ1-4
size: .
CDR3: CASSSLAGGLNEKLFF
DNA: TGTGCCAGCAGCTCCCTTGCAGGAGGGCTCAATGAAAAACTGTTTTTT

D: .
V: TRBV18
J: TRBJ2-1
size: .
CDR3: CASSRATSSYNEQFF
DNA: TGTGCCAGCTCACGGGCAACGAGCTCCTACAATGAGCAGTTCTTC

D: .
V: TRBV20-1
J: TRBJ1-2
size: .
CDR3: CSAFGGKDLNYGYTF
DNA: TGCAGTGCTTTTGGAGGGAAGGACCTTAACTATGGCTACACCTTC

D: TRBD1
V: TRBV19
J: TRBJ1-1
size: .
CDR3: CASRRTGQNSEAFF
DNA: TGTGCCAGTAGACGGACAGGGCAAAACTCTGAAGCTTTCTTT

D: .
V: TRBV5-4
J: TRBJ1-3
size: few
CDR3: CASSKGPSGNTIYF
DNA: TGTGCCAGCAGTAAGGGCCCCTCTGGAAACACCATATATTTT

D: TRBD2
V: TRBV4-3
J: TRBJ2-5
size: few
CDR3: CASSHRLAGAPIQETQYF
DNA: TGCGCCAGCAGCCACAGACTAGCGGGGGCCCCGATACAAGAGACCCAGTACTTC

D: .
V: TRBV4-3
J: TRBJ1-1
size: .
CDR3: CASSQVGGETEAFF
DNA: TGCGCCAGCAGCCAAGTGGGGGGGGAGACTGAAGCTTTCTTT

D: .
V: TRBV20-1
J: TRBJ1-5
size: few
CDR3: CSAAGAASNQPQHF
DNA: TGCAGTGCCGCGGGGGCGGCTAGCAATCAGCCCCAGCATTTT

D: .
V: TRBV5-5
J: TRBJ1-1
size: many
CDR3: CASSMLGRTEAFF
DNA: TGTGCCAGCAGCATGCTGGGGCGGACTGAAGCTTTCTTT

D: .
V: TRBV19
J: TRBJ1-2
size: few
CDR3: CASSTSVRVYGYTF
DNA: TGTGCCAGTAGTACGTCAGTACGTGTCTATGGCTACACCTTC

D: .
V: TRBV27
J: TRBJ2-2
size: .
CDR3: CASSITSPNTGELFF
DNA: TGTGCCAGCAGTATAACTAGCCCGAACACCGGGGAGCTGTTTTTT

D: TRBD1
V: TRBV7-6
J: TRBJ2-7
size: few
CDR3: CASSSLTGSSYEQYF
DNA: TGTGCCAGCAGCTCACTGACAGGGAGCTCCTACGAGCAGTACTTC

D: .
V: TRBV6-2/TRBV6-3
J: TRBJ2-3
size: .
CDR3: CATREDTQYF
DNA: TGTGCCACCCGGGAGGATACGCAGTATTTT

D: .
V: TRBV7-6
J: TRBJ2-1
size: few
CDR3: CASSWRASSYNEQFF
DNA: TGTGCCAGCAGCTGGAGGGCGAGCTCCTACAATGAGCAGTTCTTC

D: .
V: TRBV20-1
J: TRBJ1-1
size: many
CDR3: CSARGGSRDTEAFF
DNA: TGCAGTGCTAGAGGGGGGTCGAGAGACACTGAAGCTTTCTTT

D: TRBD1
V: TRBV6-1
J: TRBJ1-1
size: few
CDR3: CASGPGQGGTEAFF
DNA: TGTGCCAGCGGGCCGGGACAGGGAGGCACTGAAGCTTTCTTT

D: .
V: TRBV19
J: TRBJ2-5
size: .
CDR3: CASSNKKETQYF
DNA: TGTGCCAGTAGTAACAAGAAAGAGACCCAGTACTTC

D: .
V: TRBV18
J: TRBJ2-7
size: few
CDR3: CASSPTAADEQYF
DNA: TGTGCCAGCTCACCAACCGCTGCGGACGAGCAGTACTTC

D: .
V: TRBV3-1
J: TRBJ2-6
size: .
CDR3: CASSHIGGSGANVLTF
DNA: TGTGCCAGCAGCCACATTGGGGGCTCTGGGGCCAACGTCCTGACTTTC

D: .
V: TRBV11-2
J: TRBJ2-5
size: .
CDR3: CASLSRLVQYF
DNA: TGTGCCAGCCTCTCCCGCTTGGTCCAGTACTTC

D: .
V: TRBV4-1
J: TRBJ1-6
size: .
CDR3: CASSQGAESSYNSPLHF
DNA: TGCGCCAGCAGCCAAGGTGCCGAGAGCTCCTATAATTCACCCCTCCACTTT

D: TRBD1
V: TRBV29-1
J: TRBJ2-3
size: .
CDR3: CSVRTGQGVTDTQYF
DNA: TGCAGCGTGAGAACGGGACAGGGGGTTACAGATACGCAGTATTTT

D: TRBD2
V: TRBV7-9
J: TRBJ2-3
size: few
CDR3: CASSSFLAGGFTDTQYF
DNA: TGTGCCAGCAGCTCTTTCCTAGCGGGGGGATTCACAGATACGCAGTATTTT

D: .
V: TRBV7-9
J: TRBJ1-2
size: few
CDR3: CASSRTHQHGYTF
DNA: TGTGCCAGCAGCCGGACGCATCAGCATGGCTACACCTTC

D: .
V: TRBV7-2
J: TRBJ2-1
size: few
CDR3: CASSSRDNEQFF
DNA: TGTGCCAGCAGCTCCAGGGACAATGAGCAGTTCTTC

D: .
V: TRBV24-1
J: TRBJ2-1
size: few
CDR3: CATSRSSYNEQFF
DNA: TGTGCCACCAGTCGTAGCTCCTACAATGAGCAGTTCTTC

D: TRBD1
V: TRBV28
J: TRBJ1-1
size: .
CDR3: CASSLTGEGTEAFF
DNA: TGTGCCAGCAGCTTAACAGGGGAAGGCACTGAAGCTTTCTTT

D: TRBD1
V: TRBV7-9
J: TRBJ1-1
size: .
CDR3: CASSGLTGATNTEAFF
DNA: TGTGCCAGCAGCGGTCTGACAGGGGCGACCAACACTGAAGCTTTCTTT

D: TRBD2
V: TRBV4-2
J: TRBJ2-1
size: .
CDR3: CASSQDPAGGSYNEQFF
DNA: TGTGCCAGCAGCCAAGATCCAGCGGGGGGCTCCTACAATGAGCAGTTCTTC

D: .
V: TRBV10-3
J: TRBJ2-1
size: few
CDR3: CAIGGSDRLNEQFF
DNA: TGTGCCATCGGGGGGTCGGACAGGCTCAATGAGCAGTTCTTC

D: TRBD1
V: TRBV3-1
J: TRBJ2-2
size: few
CDR3: CASSRTGASGELFF
DNA: TGTGCCAGCAGCCGGACAGGGGCGAGCGGGGAGCTGTTTTTT

D: .
V: TRBV24-1
J: TRBJ2-7
size: few
CDR3: CATSDAHRDEQYF
DNA: TGTGCCACCAGTGATGCCCACCGGGACGAGCAGTACTTC

D: .
V: TRBV7-9
J: TRBJ2-5
size: .
CDR3: CASSPGQSETQYF
DNA: TGTGCCAGCAGCCCAGGACAATCGGAGACCCAGTACTTC

D: .
V: TRBV9
J: TRBJ1-6
size: few
CDR3: CASSVDLDSPLHF
DNA: TGTGCCAGCAGCGTAGATCTGGATTCACCCCTCCACTTT

D: .
V: TRBV12-3/TRBV12-4
J: TRBJ2-1
size: .
CDR3: CASSYEGIDNEQFF
DNA: TGTGCCAGCAGTTATGAGGGTATCGACAATGAGCAGTTCTTC

D: .
V: TRBV6-2/TRBV6-3
J: TRBJ1-1
size: .
CDR3: CASSYVAGARGWTEAFF
DNA: TGTGCCAGCAGTTACGTCGCCGGTGCCCGGGGGTGGACTGAAGCTTTCTTT

D: TRBD1
V: TRBV5-1
J: TRBJ1-4
size: .
CDR3: CASSLQGAPELFF
DNA: TGCGCCAGCAGCTTACAGGGGGCGCCCGAACTGTTTTTT

D: .
V: TRBV9
J: TRBJ2-5
size: few
CDR3: CASSVSSQNRETQYF
DNA: TGTGCCAGCAGCGTATCGTCCCAGAACCGAGAGACCCAGTACTTC

D: .
V: TRBV9
J: TRBJ2-5
size: few
CDR3: CASSPQSTQETQYF
DNA: TGTGCCAGCAGCCCACAATCGACCCAAGAGACCCAGTACTTC